Presented here are 29 T cell receptor beta chains from one specimen sequenced in a study of blood T cell repertoires in COVID-19. Sequenced by immunoSEQ multiplex PCR; TCRdb stores in-frame clones only, minus some. The table lists about 190,000 clones, roughly four fifths of them singletons. Specimen: peripheral blood. These receptors all stem from a woman between 40 and 55 years old with acute or convalescent COVID-19.

The chain recombines TRBV4-2 with TRBJ1-3, with 7 bases that match TRBD1. Germline-derived CDR1 and CDR2 are LGHNA and YNFKEQ. With V trimmed by 0 bases and J by 5 bases, 10 bases remained unmatched. This CDR3 is built from 17 residues. The CDR3 coding sequence is TGTGCCAGCAGCCAAGAGGGCGGAGGGGGCGTAAGAAACACCATATATTTT. Its protein is CASSQEGGGGVRNTIYF.

The rearrangement uses TRBV5-1 and TRBJ2-7, with 10 bases lining up with TRBD2. V shed 0 bases, J shed 4 bases, and the junction held 7 bases outside the gene matches. Germline lookup yields CDR1 SGHRS and CDR2 YFSETQ. This CDR3 has 16 residues. CDR3 bases: TGCGCCAGCAGCTTGGGGACTAGCGGCTACTCTTACGAGCAGTACTTC. This translates into CASSLGTSGYSYEQYF.

The rearrangement links TRBV20-1 to TRBJ2-1, with TRBD1 matching 7 bases. The V segment lost 3 bases and the J segment 4 bases; nucleotides outside the gene matches: 3. Germline V gene sequence: CDR1 DFQATT, CDR2 SNEGSKA (reference sequence). The CDR3 runs 13 residues. The DNA for the CDR3 is TGCAGTGCTAGTCACAGGGGATACAATGAGCAGTTCTTC. Translation gives CSASHRGYNEQFF.

The sample holds a few counts of this clone. V gene TRBV28 combines with J gene TRBJ1-1, with 9 bases fitting TRBD1. CDR1 and CDR2 (germline): MDHEN, SYDVKM. The V gene end was trimmed by 6 bases and the J gene end by 5 bases; junction bases not matched to a gene: 10. The CDR3 length is 15 residues. CDR3 nucleotide sequence: TGTGCCAGCAGGGGAATGACAGGGGGGGGAACTGAAGCTTTCTTT. Translation gives CASRGMTGGGTEAFF.

The J gene is TRBJ2-1, the V gene TRBV7-3, with D possibly TRBD1 on 6 matching bases. Germline CDR1 and CDR2: SGHTA and FQGTGA. Trimming cost V 5 bases and J 5 bases, with 16 bases left between them. The CDR3 is 15 amino acids. The CDR3 DNA is TGTGCCAGCAGCGTACAGGGTCTGAACAACAATGAGCAGTTCTTC. Protein sequence: CASSVQGLNNNEQFF.

This clone appeared a single time. The chain has TRBV19 and TRBJ1-1; unclear D gene. V lost 3 bases and J 1 base, leaving 6 bases between the germline ends. CDR1 and CDR2 from the germline V gene are LNHDA and SQIVND (reference sequence). The CDR3 runs 13 residues. For the CDR3, the DNA is TGTGCCAGTAGTATGTCAGAGAACACTGAAGCTTTCTTT. Protein sequence: CASSMSENTEAFF. The variable domain in full, completed from reference TRBV19 and TRBJ1-1, reads DGGITQSPKYLFRKEGQNVTLSCEQNLNHDAMYWYRQDPGQGLRLIYYSQIVNDFQKGDIAEGYSVSREKKESFPLTVTSAQKNPTAFYLCASSMSENTEAFFGQGTRLTVV.

The V call is TRBV19, the J call TRBJ1-1; D gene uncertain. The CDR3 length is 14 residues. V lost 6 bases, J lost 3 bases, and 14 bases lay in between. Germline-derived CDR1 and CDR2 are LNHDA and SQIVND (reference sequence). DNA of the CDR3: TGTGCCAGTAGGTCACTCCGGGGAGACACTGAAGCTTTCTTT. It is translated as CASRSLRGDTEAFF.

The chain joins TRBV18 to TRBJ2-1; perhaps TRBD1 as D (6 bases). This CDR3 is 16 amino acids long. The V end was cut by 3 bases, the J end by 1 base, with 13 bases between. CDR1 is KGHSH and CDR2 is LQKENI in the germline V gene. This CDR3 reads CASSPGLGQSYNEQFF. CDR3 nucleotides: TGTGCCAGCTCACCCGGGTTAGGACAGTCCTACAATGAGCAGTTCTTC.

The sample holds one count of this clone. The rearrangement links TRBV18 to TRBJ1-4; 9 nucleotides match TRBD1. V gave up 3 bases and J gave up 5 bases; unmatched junction bases: 1. Germline V CDR1 and CDR2: KGHSH, LQKENI. The CDR3 covers 14 residues. The CDR3 DNA follows: TGTGCCAGCTCACCGGGACAGGGAAATGAAAAACTGTTTTTT. Translated, it gives CASSPGQGNEKLFF.

This chain uses TRBV28 with TRBJ1-5; tentatively, D is TRBD1 (6 bases). Germline loops: CDR1 MDHEN, CDR2 SYDVKM. This CDR3 region has 13 residues. Trimming removed 7 bases from V and 5 bases from J, with 12 bases in between. As DNA, the CDR3 is TGTGCCAGCATCCTGGCAGGGGATCAGCCCCAGCATTTT. Amino acids: CASILAGDQPQHF.

This clone was observed once. The V gene is TRBV2, the J gene TRBJ2-5; D gene uncertain. Germline V gene lookup returns CDR1 SNHLY and CDR2 FYNNEI. The ends were cut back, 8 bases at V and 1 base at J, with 11 bases in the middle. The CDR3 runs to 13 residues. The CDR3 region is CASGTRRQETQYF. The CDR3 DNA follows: TGTGCCAGCGGTACGAGGCGCCAAGAGACCCAGTACTTC. Variable domain in full (rest from reference TRBV2 and TRBJ2-5): EPEVTQTPSHQVTQMGQEVILRCVPISNHLYFYWYRQILGQKVEFLVSFYNNEISEKSEIFDDQFSVERPDGSNFTLKIRSTKLEDSAMYFCASGTRRQETQYFGPGTRLLVL.

The V and J genes are TRBV7-2 and TRBJ1-2, with D uncertain. Germline assignment: CDR1 SGHTA and CDR2 FQGNSA. The V end lost 4 bases, the J end lost 8 bases, and 17 bases lay between the germline ends. The CDR3 contains 14 residues. CDR3 region: CASSSLSRSAGYTF. The CDR3 DNA reads as TGTGCCAGCAGCTCCCTTAGTCGGTCCGCGGGCTACACCTTC.

The CDR3 reads CASSQEPGLAGGHEQFF. As DNA, the CDR3 is TGCGCCAGCAGCCAAGAACCGGGACTAGCGGGAGGGCATGAGCAGTTCTTC. The chain joins TRBV4-1 to TRBJ2-1; the match to TRBD2 covers 16 bases. This CDR3 contains 17 residues. The V gene end was trimmed by 0 bases and the J gene end by 8 bases; junction bases not matched to a gene: 4. Germline assignment: CDR1 MGHRA and CDR2 YSYEKL.

This chain links TRBV10-3 with TRBJ2-6; TRBD1 agrees at 10 bases. CDR3 size: 17 residues. CDR1 and CDR2 (germline): ENHRY, SYGVKD. V lost 8 bases to trimming and J lost 0 bases; unmatched junction nucleotides: 7. Here the CDR3 reads CAISQGQGPSGANVLTF. The CDR3 DNA follows: TGTGCCATCTCTCAGGGACAGGGGCCCTCTGGGGCCAACGTCCTGACTTTC.

This chain uses TRBV7-2 with TRBJ1-1; D not certain. V was trimmed by 3 bases and J by 6 bases, leaving 8 bases between them. Germline CDR1 and CDR2: SGHTA and FQGNSA. This CDR3 is 12 amino acids long. CDR3 in amino acids: CASSFMGAEAFF. The CDR3 DNA reads as TGTGCCAGCAGCTTCATGGGAGCTGAAGCTTTCTTT. The full variable domain, in which reference TRBV7-2 and TRBJ1-1 provide the parts outside the CDR3, is GAGVSQSPSNKVTEKGKDVELRCDPISGHTALYWYRQSLGQGLEFLIYFQGNSAPDKSGLPSDRFSAERTGGSVSTLTIQRTQQEDSAVYLCASSFMGAEAFFGQGTRLTVV.

This clone occurred a few times. This rearrangement joins TRBV6-1 to TRBJ2-5, with D possibly TRBD1 on 6 matching bases. Per germline, CDR1 MNHNS and CDR2 SASEGT. The CDR3 is made up of 15 amino acids. With 2 bases removed from V and 2 bases from J, the gap between germline ends came to 12 bases. The CDR3 nucleotides read TGTGCCAGCAGTGAACAAGGACAGAGACAAGAGACCCAGTACTTC. Amino acid sequence: CASSEQGQRQETQYF.

The chain uses TRBV19 and TRBJ1-1; 7 nucleotides agree with TRBD1. CDR3 length equals 14 residues. The trim removed 5 bases at V and 0 bases at J, leaving 3 bases unmatched. Germline loops: CDR1 LNHDA, CDR2 SQIVND (reference sequence). In DNA, the CDR3 is TGTGCCAGTAGTCAAGACAGGGTGAACACTGAAGCTTTCTTT. Translated: CASSQDRVNTEAFF. The full variable domain, its missing parts supplied by reference TRBV19 and TRBJ1-1, is DGGITQSPKYLFRKEGQNVTLSCEQNLNHDAMYWYRQDPGQGLRLIYYSQIVNDFQKGDIAEGYSVSREKKESFPLTVTSAQKNPTAFYLCASSQDRVNTEAFFGQGTRLTVV.

V and J are TRBV18 and TRBJ1-5; maybe TRBD1 (5 bases). The CDR3 spans 13 residues. CDR1 is KGHSH and CDR2 is LQKENI in the germline V gene. V lost 4 bases and J 6 bases, leaving 10 bases between the germline ends. CDR3 in amino acids: CASSLGGGQPQHF. Here the CDR3 DNA reads TGTGCCAGCTCACTCGGGGGGGGTCAGCCCCAGCATTTT.

The chain couples TRBV9 to TRBJ2-1; no reliable D call. CDR1 and CDR2 from the germline V gene are SGDLS and YYNGEE. The CDR3 loop spans 16 amino acids. V lost 4 bases and J 0 bases, leaving 14 bases between the germline ends. The CDR3 DNA sequence: TGTGCCAGCAGCCAGACCTGGGCCGGCTCCTACAATGAGCAGTTCTTC. It encodes CASSQTWAGSYNEQFF.

This rearrangement joins TRBV9 to TRBJ2-3, with 8 bases matching TRBD2. Germline V gene lookup returns CDR1 SGDLS and CDR2 YYNGEE. This CDR3 has 15 residues. V lost 4 bases and J lost 5; bases outside the gene matches: 9. In DNA, the CDR3 is TGTGCCAGCAGCCTGCGGGGGGTTGGCCGAGATACGCAGTATTTT. Amino acids: CASSLRGVGRDTQYF.

V usage is TRBV4-2 and J usage is TRBJ2-1; possibly TRBD2 for D (6 bases). The germline gives CDR1 LGHNA, CDR2 YNFKEQ. This CDR3 has 14 amino acids. V gave up 1 base and J gave up 6 bases, with 10 bases separating them. This chain's CDR3 is CASSQAGESNEQFF. CDR3 DNA sequence: TGTGCCAGCAGCCAAGCGGGAGAATCCAATGAGCAGTTCTTC.

The V and J genes are TRBV7-9 and TRBJ1-1; D is undetermined. Germline lookup yields CDR1 SEHNR and CDR2 FQNEAQ (reference sequence). This CDR3 comprises 12 residues. V was trimmed by 5 bases and J by 0 bases, leaving 4 bases between them. CDR3 bases: TGTGCCAGCAGCCGGGTGAACACTGAAGCTTTCTTT. The encoded protein is CASSRVNTEAFF.

This sequence joins TRBV13 and TRBJ1-2, with 8 positions matching TRBD1. The CDR3 covers 17 residues. V lost 2 bases, J lost 4 bases, and 12 bases stayed unmatched. Looked up from germline, CDR1 is PRHDT and CDR2 is FYEKMQ (reference sequence). This CDR3 reads CASSLRTGSFPGYGYTF. The CDR3 coding sequence is TGTGCCAGCAGCTTACGGACAGGGTCGTTTCCGGGCTATGGCTACACCTTC.

This clone has only one observation. The V gene is TRBV28, the J gene TRBJ1-5, with 7 bases identical to TRBD1. V lost 2 bases to trimming and J lost 3 bases; unmatched junction nucleotides: 7. From germline, CDR1 is MDHEN and CDR2 SYDVKM. This CDR3 region has 16 residues. CDR3 region: CASSLGVGTANQPQHF. For the CDR3, the DNA is TGTGCCAGCAGTTTAGGTGTAGGGACAGCCAATCAGCCCCAGCATTTT.

The gene calls are TRBV7-9 and TRBJ2-7; 9 nucleotides agree with TRBD1. Germline trimming cut 7 bases from V and 0 bases from J; bases unmatched to any gene: 16. CDR3 length: 18 amino acids. Per germline, CDR1 SEHNR and CDR2 FQNEAQ (reference sequence). As DNA, the CDR3 is TGTGCCAGCACCGACCTTCAACTGGGGACAGGGTTCTCCTACGAGCAGTACTTC. It codes for CASTDLQLGTGFSYEQYF.

The chain uses TRBV3-1 (or the pseudogene TRBV3-2) and TRBJ1-1; 7 bases are shared with TRBD1. The germline V gene has CDR1 LGHDT and CDR2 YNNKEL (reference sequence). CDR3 length: 16 residues. V was pared by 4 bases and J by 5 bases, with 13 bases of the junction left unmatched. CDR3 amino acids: CASSLNLGQVITEAFF. Written as DNA, the CDR3 is TGTGCCAGCAGCCTAAACCTTGGACAGGTGATAACTGAAGCTTTCTTT.

The V call is TRBV24-1, the J call TRBJ1-2, with D uncertain. The CDR3 is made up of 11 amino acids. The germline V gene encodes CDR1 KGHDR and CDR2 SFDVKD. Trimming took off 4 bases at V and 8 bases at J, with 7 bases between the two ends. The CDR3: CATSDPRGYTF. In DNA, the CDR3 is TGTGCCACCAGTGACCCGCGGGGCTACACCTTC.

The chain employs TRBV11-2 and TRBJ1-1; D perhaps matches TRBD1 (6 bases). Germline V gene sequence: CDR1 SGHAT, CDR2 FQNNGV. V lost 1 base and J 1 base, leaving 10 bases between the germline ends. This CDR3 contains 15 residues. DNA for the CDR3: TGTGCCAGCAGCTTAGCCGACAGGCAGAACACTGAAGCTTTCTTT. The encoded protein is CASSLADRQNTEAFF.

CDR3 region: CASSQGQGSNEQFF. The CDR3 DNA reads TGTGCCAGCAGCCAGGGGCAAGGGTCAAATGAGCAGTTCTTC. V is TRBV4-2 and J is TRBJ2-1; tentatively, D is TRBD1 (5 bases). V dropped 3 bases and J dropped 7 bases, with 13 bases sitting between them. The germline V gene has CDR1 LGHNA and CDR2 YNFKEQ. The CDR3 is 14 amino acids.